This T cell receptor beta chain is from a study of OX40 agonist ivuxolimab in advanced cancers. Study-wide results and caveats: Near-lowest levels of clonal expansion characterized partial responders at 0.1-3.0 mg/kg.

As regards this clone: No antigen is known for it.

Data came from immunoSEQ multiplex PCR; TCRdb stores just in-frame clones and leaves some out. The sample comprises about 67,000 clones, roughly nine tenths of which are singletons, and about 2.4% rests with the top ten. The CDR3 extends over 15 amino acids. Germline CDR1 SGHDN, CDR2 FVKESK. Trimming took off 3 bases at V and 1 base at J, with 13 bases between the two ends. The specimen comprised CD4+ or CD8+ T cells sorted from blood, sampled in a trial of the OX40 agonist ivuxolimab. The sequence derives from an adult with an advanced solid tumor such as melanoma, head and neck, liver or kidney cancer. This chain connects TRBV14 to TRBJ2-7; D perhaps matches TRBD1 (6 bases). The CDR3 protein is CASSQRAGDSYEQYF. Here the CDR3 DNA reads TGTGCCAGCAGCCAGCGGGCAGGGGATTCCTACGAGCAGTACTTC.